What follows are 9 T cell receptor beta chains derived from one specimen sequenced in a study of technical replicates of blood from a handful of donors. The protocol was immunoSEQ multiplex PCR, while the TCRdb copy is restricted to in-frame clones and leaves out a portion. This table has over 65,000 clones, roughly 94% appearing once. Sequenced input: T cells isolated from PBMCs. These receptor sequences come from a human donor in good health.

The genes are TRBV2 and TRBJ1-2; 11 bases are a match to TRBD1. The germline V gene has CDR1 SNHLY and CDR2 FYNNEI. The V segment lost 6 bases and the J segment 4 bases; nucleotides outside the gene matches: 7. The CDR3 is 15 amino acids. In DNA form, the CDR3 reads TGTGCCAGCAGCCCGGGACAGGGGGTCATCTATGGCTACACCTTC. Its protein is CASSPGQGVIYGYTF.

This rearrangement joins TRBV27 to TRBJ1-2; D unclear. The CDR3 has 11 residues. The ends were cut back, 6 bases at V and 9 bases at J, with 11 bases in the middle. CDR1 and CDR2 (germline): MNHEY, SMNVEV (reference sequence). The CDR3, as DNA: TGTGCCAGCAGGTTCGGGAGGCGCTACACCTTC. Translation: CASRFGRRYTF.

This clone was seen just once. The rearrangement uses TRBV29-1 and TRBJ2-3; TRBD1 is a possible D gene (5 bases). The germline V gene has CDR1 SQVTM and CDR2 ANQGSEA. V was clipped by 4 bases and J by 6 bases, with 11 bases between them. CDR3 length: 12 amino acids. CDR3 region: CSVGLGADTQYF. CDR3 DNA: TGCAGCGTTGGGTTAGGGGCCGATACGCAGTATTTT.

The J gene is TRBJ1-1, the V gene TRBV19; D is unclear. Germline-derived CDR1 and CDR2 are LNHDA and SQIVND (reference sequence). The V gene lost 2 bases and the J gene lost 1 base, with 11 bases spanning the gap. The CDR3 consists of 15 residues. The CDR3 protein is CASSITGQSNTEAFF. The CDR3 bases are TGTGCCAGTAGTATAACTGGGCAGTCGAACACTGAAGCTTTCTTT.

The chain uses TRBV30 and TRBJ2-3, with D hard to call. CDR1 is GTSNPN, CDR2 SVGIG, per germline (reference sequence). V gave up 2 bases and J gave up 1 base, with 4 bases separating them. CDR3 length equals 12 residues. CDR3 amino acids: CAWSLGTDTQYF. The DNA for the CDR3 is TGTGCCTGGAGTCTAGGCACAGATACGCAGTATTTT.

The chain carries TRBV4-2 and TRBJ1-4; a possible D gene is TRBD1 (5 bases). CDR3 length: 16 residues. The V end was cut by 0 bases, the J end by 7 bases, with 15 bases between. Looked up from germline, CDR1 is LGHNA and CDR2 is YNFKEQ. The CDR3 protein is CASSQEGGAGGEKLFF. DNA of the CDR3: TGTGCCAGCAGCCAAGAGGGGGGAGCGGGGGGTGAAAAACTGTTTTTT.

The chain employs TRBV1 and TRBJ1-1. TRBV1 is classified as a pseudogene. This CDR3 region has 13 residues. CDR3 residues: CTSSHSEGTEAFF. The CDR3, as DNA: TGCACCAGCAGCCATTCGGAGGGAACTGAAGCTTTCTTT.

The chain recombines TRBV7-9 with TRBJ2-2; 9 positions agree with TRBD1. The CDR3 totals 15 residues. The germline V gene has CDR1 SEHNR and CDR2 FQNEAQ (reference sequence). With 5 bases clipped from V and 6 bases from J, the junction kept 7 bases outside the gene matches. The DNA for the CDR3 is TGTGCCAGCAGCAAGTCAACAGGGGGCCCCGGGGAGCTGTTTTTT. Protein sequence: CASSKSTGGPGELFF.

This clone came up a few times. This CDR3 reads CASSGWGNTEAFF. The CDR3 DNA follows: TGCGCCAGCAGCGGGTGGGGCAACACTGAAGCTTTCTTT. The chain combines TRBV5-1 with TRBJ1-1, with D possibly TRBD1 on 5 matching bases. CDR3 length: 13 residues. Per germline, CDR1 SGHRS and CDR2 YFSETQ. V was pared by 4 bases and J by 2 bases, with 9 bases between. The whole variable domain, filled in from reference TRBV5-1 and TRBJ1-1, reads KAGVTQTPRYLIKTRGQQVTLSCSPISGHRSVSWYQQTPGQGLQFLFEYFSETQRNKGNFPGRFSGRQFSNSRSEMNVSTLELGDSALYLCASSGWGNTEAFFGQGTRLTVV.